These T cell receptor beta chains were read from a single sample in a study of T cells in narcolepsy. Generated by immunoSEQ multiplex PCR, the TCRdb table keeps only in-frame clones and is missing some. The data show roughly 3,100 clones, less than 80% seen once. Sequenced: CD45RA- memory CD8+ T cells from PBMCs. The source of these receptors is a human donor with narcolepsy. CDR3s include the opening cysteine and the closing phenylalanine or tryptophan. The D gene is left open where the match is weak. The size of a clone is reported for some rows only, either as once, few or many, or as a class for expanded clones.

TGTGCCAGCAGCTTGGGGACAGGGGCTCACGAGCAGTACTTC	CASSLGTGAHEQYF	TRBV7-9	medium-sized	TRBJ2-7	TRBD1
TGTGCCAGCAGCAATGAACGGATAACGAGCTCCTACGAGCAGTACTTC	CASSNERITSSYEQYF	TRBV21-1	.	TRBJ2-7	.
TGTGCCTGGAGTCCGGCCACTGAAGCTTTCTTT	CAWSPATEAFF	TRBV30	.	TRBJ1-1	.
TGTGCCAGCAGCTTAGGGCCCCGCGAGGAGCAGTACTTC	CASSLGPREEQYF	TRBV7-2	once	TRBJ2-7	.
TGTGCCAGCAGCTTAGCCTTAGACTGGGCCCAGCATTTT	CASSLALDWAQHF	TRBV7-9	few	TRBJ1-5	.
TGTGCCAGCAGCAAACTAGGCCCCTACAATGAGCAGTTCTTC	CASSKLGPYNEQFF	TRBV13	.	TRBJ2-1	.
TGTGCCAGCAGCTTAGACGGTAGCTCCTACGAGCAGTACTTC	CASSLDGSSYEQYF	TRBV7-3	few	TRBJ2-7	.
TGTGCCAGCAGCCTGCAGGGTTTTGGAGTGGAGCAGTACTTC	CASSLQGFGVEQYF	TRBV5-4	.	TRBJ2-7	.
TGTGCCAGCGAGGGTGATGAGCAGTTCTTC	CASEGDEQFF	TRBV2	.	TRBJ2-1	.
TGTGCCAGCAGTGAACTAGGGGTAGAGACCCAGTACTTC	CASSELGVETQYF	TRBV2	.	TRBJ2-5	.
TGTGCCAGCAGCTTGGGCGACACTGAAGCTTTCTTT	CASSLGDTEAFF	TRBV5-4	.	TRBJ1-1	.
TGTGCCAGCAGCTTGGGGGGTGTCGTGGCTAATGAAAAACTGTTTTTT	CASSLGGVVANEKLFF	TRBV5-6	few	TRBJ1-4	.
TGTGCCAGCAGCTTACTAGAGGGCTCCTACAATGAGCAGTTCTTC	CASSLLEGSYNEQFF	TRBV7-7	.	TRBJ2-1	.
TGTGCCAGCAGATCCCCCCCCGGGGAAGACCCTACTCACAATGAGCAGTTCTTC	CASRSPPGEDPTHNEQFF	TRBV7-9	few	TRBJ2-1	.
TGTGCCAGCAGTAAGACAGGGGGAATCCAAGAGACCCAGTACTTC	CASSKTGGIQETQYF	TRBV2	.	TRBJ2-5	TRBD1
TGTGCCAGCGGTTCTTTGGGGACTAATGAAAAACTGTTTTTT	CASGSLGTNEKLFF	TRBV7-9	.	TRBJ1-4	.
TGCGCCAGCAGCCCCGGGACTAGCGGGGGGAATGAGCAGTTCTTC	CASSPGTSGGNEQFF	TRBV5-1	once	TRBJ2-1	TRBD2
TGTGCCAGCAGCTTAGACGACGGGGGGCTTAACACTGAAGCTTTCTTT	CASSLDDGGLNTEAFF	TRBV11-3	.	TRBJ1-1	.
TGTGCCAGCAGCCTCTCAGGGGTCAATCAGCCCCAGCATTTT	CASSLSGVNQPQHF	TRBV13	.	TRBJ1-5	.
TGTGCCAGCAGACACTCTGGACAGGGGCAATCACCCCTCCACTTT	CASRHSGQGQSPLHF	TRBV27	.	TRBJ1-6	TRBD1
TGCGCCAGCAGCTCACAGGGCCCCTCGGACACTGAAGCTTTCTTT	CASSSQGPSDTEAFF	TRBV4-1	few	TRBJ1-1	.
TGTGCCAGCAGCGTAGAGCTAGCGGAAACCTGCGAGCAGTACTTC	CASSVELAETCEQYF	TRBV9	.	TRBJ2-7	TRBD2
TGTGCCAGCAGCTTGGTCGACGAGCAGTACTTC	CASSLVDEQYF	TRBV5-4	medium-sized	TRBJ2-7	.
TGCGCCAGCAGCCAAGACGCGGGCGAAAAGAACACTGAAGCTTTCTTT	CASSQDAGEKNTEAFF	TRBV4-3	.	TRBJ1-1	.
TGCGCCAGCAGCCAAGAAACAGGGTCGCACACTGAAGCTTTCTTT	CASSQETGSHTEAFF	TRBV4-3	.	TRBJ1-1	.
TGCGCCAGCAGCCCAGGGGGAGCGCCCAGCGGGGAGACCCAGTACTTC	CASSPGGAPSGETQYF	TRBV4-1	.	TRBJ2-5	.
TGTGCCAGCAGCGATAAGGGACTAGCGGGGCCTGACGGGGAGCTGTTTTTT	CASSDKGLAGPDGELFF	TRBV5-6	once	TRBJ2-2	TRBD2
TGTGCCAGCAGCACCTTCAGGGAGATTCACTATGGCTACACCTTC	CASSTFREIHYGYTF	TRBV4-2	.	TRBJ1-2	.
TGTGCCAGCAGCCAAGGCGATGATCTGGGAGTCGAAGCTTTCTTT	CASSQGDDLGVEAFF	TRBV14	hyperexpanded	TRBJ1-1	.
TGCGCCAGCAGCCAAGCCGTACTAGCCTACGAGCAGTACTTC	CASSQAVLAYEQYF	TRBV4-3	.	TRBJ2-7	.
TGTGCCAGCAGCTTAGAGTCCTGGCTAGCGGTCTACAATGAGCAGTTCTTC	CASSLESWLAVYNEQFF	TRBV7-3	.	TRBJ2-1	TRBD2
TGTGCCAGCAGCGCGGGGCGGGAGCAGTACTTC	CASSAGREQYF	TRBV11-3	.	TRBJ2-7	.
TGTGCCAGCAGCTCCCGGACAGGGGGTTCGGAGACCCAGTACTTC	CASSSRTGGSETQYF	TRBV7-9	.	TRBJ2-5	TRBD1
TGTGCCAGCAGCCCCGGGACAGCCTATGGCTACACCTTC	CASSPGTAYGYTF	TRBV4-2	.	TRBJ1-2	TRBD1
TGTGCCAGCAGCCAAGGCACTGAAGCTTTCTTT	CASSQGTEAFF	TRBV4-2	.	TRBJ1-1	.
TGCGCCAGCAGCCAGCTCGGACCGGAGGGGAATGAGCAGTTCTTC	CASSQLGPEGNEQFF	TRBV4-1	.	TRBJ2-1	.
TGTGCCAGTAGTGTGGACAGGGGGCGCGCCACCGGGGAGCTGTTTTTT	CASSVDRGRATGELFF	TRBV19	once	TRBJ2-2	TRBD1
TGTGCCAGCAGCCCACCTACGGGAAAGGGGGATGCCACAGATACGCAGTATTTT	CASSPPTGKGDATDTQYF	TRBV7-9	once	TRBJ2-3	.
TGTGCCAGCAGCGTAGATAGGGGTGAGCAGTTCTTC	CASSVDRGEQFF	TRBV9	.	TRBJ2-1	.